The 23 T cell receptor beta chains presented below share a single source sample, sequenced in a study of Ad26.COV2.S vaccination and SARS-CoV-2 variants. Clones were read by immunoSEQ multiplex PCR, and TCRdb kept only the in-frame ones, dropping some. The repertoire holds roughly 700,000 clones, with 89% as singletons. This sample's treatment: some 20 received Ad26.COV2.S at low or high dose, single or two shots; 5 received placebo; per-sample allocation not given. The samples were gathered on day 63 after the first injection of vaccine or placebo. Specimen: peripheral blood, collected in a trial of Ad26.COV2.S vaccine versus placebo. These receptors all stem from a person between 18 and 65 years old who received the Ad26.COV2.S COVID-19 vaccine or a placebo.

The genes are TRBV30 and TRBJ1-1; 8 bases are a match to TRBD1. Looked up from germline, CDR1 is GTSNPN and CDR2 is SVGIG (reference sequence). V lost 1 base and J lost 3; bases outside the gene matches: 10. CDR3 length equals 16 residues. Here the CDR3 reads CAWSAPKDRVHTEAFF. The CDR3 DNA follows: TGTGCCTGGAGTGCCCCAAAGGACAGGGTGCACACTGAAGCTTTCTTT.

Remarks on this clone: Other DNA sequences of this sample code for an identical CDR3. This rearrangement joins TRBV5-1 to TRBJ2-2; 11 bases fit TRBD2. The J segment lost 2 bases and the V segment lost 5 bases, leaving 2 bases of the junction unmatched. Germline V CDR1 and CDR2: SGHRS, YFSETQ. The CDR3 length is 15 residues. CDR3 protein: CASRGLAANTGELFF. The CDR3 region has the DNA TGCGCCAGCAGGGGACTAGCGGCCAACACCGGGGAGCTGTTTTTT.

The rearrangement joins TRBV19 to TRBJ1-4; the D is unclear. CDR1 LNHDA and CDR2 SQIVND come from the germline V gene (reference sequence). This CDR3 has 14 amino acids. Deletions cut 5 bases from V and 8 bases from J, with 15 bases between. The CDR3: CASSPGLTREKLFF. CDR3 bases: TGTGCCAGTAGTCCCGGACTGACACGAGAAAAACTGTTTTTT.

The chain links TRBV19 to TRBJ2-3; tentative D call: TRBD2 (6 bases). Trimming shortened V by 5 bases and J by 3 bases, and 12 bases separated the two germline ends. Germline loops: CDR1 LNHDA, CDR2 SQIVND (reference sequence). There are 14 residues in the CDR3. The CDR3 coding sequence is TGTGCCAGTAGTTCGGGAGTGGGGACAGATACGCAGTATTTT. Residues: CASSSGVGTDTQYF.

This clone was observed at least ten times. The V call is TRBV6-1, the J call TRBJ1-4; D is uncertain. Trimming stripped 2 bases from V and 13 bases from J, with 17 bases between. This CDR3 contains 14 residues. Germline CDR1 is MNHNS and CDR2 is SASEGT. CDR3 residues: CASSEPVDWEVLFF. The DNA for the CDR3 is TGTGCCAGCAGTGAACCTGTCGATTGGGAAGTACTGTTTTTT.

The V and J genes are TRBV18 and TRBJ1-2; D is ambiguous. Germline CDR1 KGHSH, CDR2 LQKENI. V lost 3 bases and J lost 2, with 7 bases in between. The length of the CDR3 is 13 residues. The CDR3, as DNA: TGTGCCAGCTCACCGGCCAGAAACTATGGCTACACCTTC. Translation gives CASSPARNYGYTF.

The chain links TRBV29-1 to TRBJ2-1, with 9 bases matching TRBD2. CDR1 is SQVTM and CDR2 is ANQGSEA in the germline V gene. Trimming at V came to 1 base and at J to 13 bases, leaving 17 bases not matched to a gene. The CDR3 extends over 16 amino acids. Here the CDR3 DNA reads TGCAGCGTTGAAGGCGCCCGGGGGGGTAGCGGGAGAGTTCAGTTCTTC. This translates into CSVEGARGGSGRVQFF.

The CDR3 loop reads CASSQTPTGIYYEQYF. The CDR3 DNA is TGTGCCAGCAGCCAAACGCCGACAGGGATTTACTACGAGCAGTACTTC. The genes are TRBV3-1 (or the pseudogene TRBV3-2) and TRBJ2-7, with 7 bases matching TRBD1. This CDR3 has 16 amino acids. Per the germline V gene, CDR1 is LGHDT and CDR2 is YNNKEL (reference sequence). The trim removed 2 bases at V and 3 bases at J, leaving 10 bases unmatched.

A few counts support this clone. The rearrangement joins TRBV5-4 to TRBJ2-2, with 7 bases identical to TRBD2. This CDR3 has 16 residues. Losses at the gene ends were 0 bases for V and 9 bases for J; bases not matched to a gene: 11. The V gene's germline CDR1 is SGHNT and CDR2 YYREEE (reference sequence). CDR3 nucleotides: TGTGCCAGCAGCTTGGGACTAGCCGTACGTAACTGGGAGCTGTTTTTT. Translated: CASSLGLAVRNWELFF.

The chain is built from TRBV6-6 and TRBJ2-5; D is possibly TRBD2 (5 bases). CDR3 length equals 12 residues. Germline V CDR1 and CDR2: MNHNY, SVGAGI (reference sequence). V lost 6 bases and J lost 4, with 9 bases in between. The CDR3 sequence is CASRLLGETQYF. The CDR3 coding sequence is TGTGCCAGCAGGCTACTAGGAGAGACCCAGTACTTC.

About this clone itself: A read error may produce the germline difference seen at one junction end. V is TRBV11-1 and J is TRBJ2-7; D possibly corresponds to TRBD2 (6 bases). Germline V gene lookup returns CDR1 SGHAT and CDR2 FQDESV (reference sequence). CDR3 size: 15 residues. The CDR3, as DNA: TGTGCCAGCAGTACGACTGGGACTTTTCCGACCCCTCCCGAGTTC. Translating it yields CASSTTGTFPTPPEF.

This clone was seen more than once but under ten times. The sample contains more than one DNA sequence encoding this CDR3. This sequence joins TRBV6-5 and TRBJ1-6, with 10 bases fitting TRBD1. CDR3 size: 14 residues. The ends lost 5 bases at V and 7 bases at J; junction bases unmatched: 2. Germline-derived CDR1 and CDR2 are MNHEY and SVGAGI. DNA of the CDR3: TGTGCCAGCAGTCAGGGACAGGGGAATTCACCCCTCCACTTT. Translation gives CASSQGQGNSPLHF.

V is TRBV5-4 and J is TRBJ1-6; TRBD1 is a possible D gene (6 bases). Germline CDR1 SGHNT, CDR2 YYREEE (reference sequence). This CDR3 region has 14 residues. V gave up 4 bases and J gave up 7 bases, with 12 bases separating them. In DNA form, the CDR3 reads TGTGCCAGCAGCCAACAGGGAAACAATTCACCCCTCCACTTT. As protein: CASSQQGNNSPLHF. The full variable domain, its missing parts supplied by reference TRBV5-4 and TRBJ1-6, is ETGVTQSPTHLIKTRGQQVTLRCSSQSGHNTVSWYQQALGQGPQFIFQYYREEENGRGNFPPRFSGLQFPNYSSELNVNALELDDSALYLCASSQQGNNSPLHFGNGTRLTVT.

As to this clone: Additional DNA sequences in this sample encode the identical CDR3. The DNA of the CDR3 is TGTGCCAGTAGTATAGGGACAGGTAATCAGCCCCAGCATTTT. This gives the protein CASSIGTGNQPQHF. V usage is TRBV19 and J usage is TRBJ1-5; 7 positions agree with TRBD1. The germline V gene encodes CDR1 LNHDA and CDR2 SQIVND (reference sequence). This CDR3 is 14 amino acids long. The J segment lost 4 bases and the V segment lost 1 base, leaving 1 base of the junction unmatched.

The V call is TRBV13, the J call TRBJ2-7; D gene uncertain. The CDR3 has 13 amino acids. Germline loops: CDR1 PRHDT, CDR2 FYEKMQ (reference sequence). Deletions cut 0 bases from V and 7 bases from J, with 10 bases between. The CDR3 nucleotides are TGTGCCAGCAGCTTAGGAGTAGTTGGGGAGCAGTACTTC. Translation: CASSLGVVGEQYF.

V is TRBV27 and J is TRBJ1-1; D is ambiguous. V lost 5 bases to trimming and J lost 2 bases, with 15 bases between them. This CDR3 region has 15 residues. CDR1 is MNHEY and CDR2 is SMNVEV in the germline V gene (reference sequence). The CDR3: CASSPWGPGNTEAFF. The CDR3 DNA is TGTGCCAGCAGTCCTTGGGGTCCGGGAAACACTGAAGCTTTCTTT.

V is TRBV30 and J is TRBJ2-1, with no clear D. CDR3 length: 11 amino acids. With 7 bases removed from V and 6 bases from J, the gap between germline ends came to 10 bases. Germline lookup yields CDR1 GTSNPN and CDR2 SVGIG (reference sequence). For the CDR3, the DNA is TGTGCCTCAAGAACGGCCAATGAGCAGTTCTTC. It encodes CASRTANEQFF.

The chain uses TRBV5-8 and TRBJ2-1, with 11 bases aligning to TRBD1. The CDR3 has 16 residues. Germline V gene lookup returns CDR1 SGHTS and CDR2 YDEGEE. Trimming took 2 bases from V and 3 from J; bases not matched to a gene: 4. The CDR3 nucleotides are TGTGCCAGCAGCTTTACCGGGACAGGGGGCTACAATGAGCAGTTCTTC. It yields the protein CASSFTGTGGYNEQFF.

This chain uses TRBV12-3 or TRBV12-4 with TRBJ2-2, with 8 bases fitting TRBD2. The CDR3 spans 11 residues. The V segment lost 7 bases and the J segment 12 bases; nucleotides outside the gene matches: 4. The CDR3 bases are TGTGCCAGCACCCCGGGGGGGAAGCTGTTTTTT. It yields the protein CASTPGGKLFF.

The V gene is TRBV3-1 (or the pseudogene TRBV3-2), the J gene TRBJ2-5; the match to TRBD2 covers 7 bases. CDR3 length equals 14 residues. Germline CDR1 reads LGHDT; CDR2 reads YNNKEL (reference sequence). J gave up 2 bases and V 4 bases, and 4 bases lay outside the gene matches. Here the CDR3 DNA reads TGTGCCAGCAGCCCATCAGCGGGGCAAGAGACCCAGTACTTC. Amino acids: CASSPSAGQETQYF.

The sample holds one count of this clone. J is TRBJ1-4 and V is TRBV19; 8 bases align to TRBD1. V lost 3 bases to trimming and J lost 12 bases; unmatched junction nucleotides: 18. Germline CDR1 and CDR2: LNHDA and SQIVND (reference sequence). The CDR3 sequence is 17 residues long. As DNA, the CDR3 is TGTGCCAGTAGTATGGGGGCCTACAGGGGGATGCTCACAGAACTGTTTTTT. Encoded protein: CASSMGAYRGMLTELFF.

The genes are TRBV9 and TRBJ1-4; D is perhaps TRBD1 (5 bases). The length of the CDR3 is 15 residues. V dropped 0 bases and J dropped 4 bases, with 10 bases sitting between them. Germline V gene data show CDR1 as SGDLS and CDR2 as YYNGEE. For the CDR3, the DNA is TGTGCCAGCAGCGTAGCCGGGGGAATTAATGAAAAACTGTTTTTT. Translation gives CASSVAGGINEKLFF.

This clone was observed a single time. V and J are TRBV30 and TRBJ2-4; D is uncertain. CDR3 length: 13 amino acids. Germline V CDR1 and CDR2: GTSNPN, SVGIG (reference sequence). Trimming left V 5 bases short and J 0 bases short, with 8 bases between. This CDR3 is CAWSLLAKNIQYF. CDR3 nucleotides: TGTGCCTGGTCGCTTTTAGCCAAAAACATTCAGTACTTC.